This TCR beta chain was sequenced for a study of early T cells in non-severe SARS-CoV-2 infection. Looking at the study overall: The chains were unpaired, and the sequenced material was bulk RNA from unsorted whole blood. Overall study results and limits: Missing private and CD4 specificities, VDJdb matching favored anti-spike CD8 responses.

Trimming shortened V by 6 bases and J by 1 base, and 13 bases separated the two germline ends. The germline V gene encodes CDR1 LNHDA and CDR2 SQIVND (reference sequence). This CDR3 spans 15 amino acids. Worth noting for this clonotype: Its target is not known.

Attachment of unique molecular identifiers to individual cDNA molecules was performed. TCRdb reanalysed the 5' RACE reads using MiXCR and keeps one entry per CDR3 protein. In the table there are some 88,000 distinct CDR3 sequences, roughly 15% of which are singletons. The sequence came from an adult who was a healthcare worker with PCR-confirmed SARS-CoV-2 infection or an uninfected control (not recorded which). The sequencing here drew on whole blood, taken at baseline. The chain is built from TRBV19 and TRBJ1-5, with a weak D call TRBD1 (6 bases). CDR3 nucleotide sequence: TGTGCCAGTAGACGGGGGACATCGAGCAATCAGCCCCAGCATTTT. It translates to CASRRGTSSNQPQHF.